This entry lists 11 T cell receptor beta chains sequenced from one sample in a study of memory B cells and T cells in multiple sclerosis. Their antigens are not known. Stimulus-free culture yielded autoproliferating CFSE-dim and non-proliferating CFSE-high T cells, each sequenced separately. Replicate wells were pooled after six to eight days of stimulus-free culture of around 54 million CFSE-labeled PBMCs. TCRdb keeps only in-frame clones here, not all; method: immunoSEQ multiplex PCR. This table has about 45,000 clones, over 70% appearing once. The specimen sequenced was PBMCs from blood kept in culture. The receptors here all came from a human donor with multiple sclerosis.

The V gene is TRBV7-9, the J gene TRBJ2-2; a possible D gene is TRBD2 (5 bases). The germline V and J ends were trimmed by 5 bases and 4 bases, with 17 bases remaining between them. The CDR3 spans 16 residues. CDR1 is SEHNR and CDR2 is FQNEAQ in the germline V gene (reference sequence). CDR3 sequence: CASSLEQRSSTGELFF. The CDR3 bases are TGTGCCAGCAGCCTGGAGCAGCGGTCGAGCACCGGGGAGCTGTTTTTT.

This rearrangement joins TRBV9 to TRBJ2-3, with D possibly being TRBD1 or TRBD2 (5 bases each). Germline lookup yields CDR1 SGDLS and CDR2 YYNGEE. The germline V and J ends were trimmed by 0 bases and 6 bases, with 17 bases remaining between them. This CDR3 spans 16 amino acids. The CDR3 DNA sequence: TGTGCCAGCAGCGTAGCGGGGACCAAAGCTGTGGATACGCAGTATTTT. Residues: CASSVAGTKAVDTQYF.

V and J are TRBV7-9 and TRBJ2-5; a possible D gene is TRBD1 (6 bases). Germline lookup yields CDR1 SEHNR and CDR2 FQNEAQ (reference sequence). Trimming left V 2 bases short and J 4 bases short, with 14 bases between. The CDR3 runs to 15 residues. Written as DNA, the CDR3 is TGTGCCAGCAGCTTAACAGGGATGTCGGGAGAGACCCAGTACTTC. Its translation: CASSLTGMSGETQYF.

This rearrangement joins TRBV18 to TRBJ1-1; maybe TRBD1 (6 bases). The germline V gene encodes CDR1 KGHSH and CDR2 LQKENI. This CDR3 comprises 15 residues. The germline V and J ends were trimmed by 4 bases and 1 base, with 13 bases remaining between them. CDR3 loop: CASSQEGQANTEAFF. The DNA for the CDR3 is TGTGCCAGCTCACAAGAGGGACAAGCGAACACTGAAGCTTTCTTT.

This clone has more than one count but fewer than ten. The chain uses TRBV19 and TRBJ2-7; D is tentatively TRBD1 or TRBD2 (5 bases each). There are 12 residues in the CDR3. Trimming shortened V by 10 bases and J by 2 bases, and 12 bases separated the two germline ends. CDR1 and CDR2 from the germline V gene are LNHDA and SQIVND (reference sequence). CDR3: CATRGETYEQYF. DNA of the CDR3: TGTGCCACCCGAGGGGAGACCTACGAGCAGTACTTC.

This chain uses TRBV2 with TRBJ2-7; D possibly uses TRBD1 or TRBD2 (6 bases each). V was shortened by 6 bases and J by 0 bases, with 15 bases between the two germline ends. CDR3 length: 15 amino acids. Germline values: CDR1 SNHLY, CDR2 FYNNEI. The CDR3 nucleotides read TGTGCCAGCAGCGCTCTGCGGGACATCTCCTACGAGCAGTACTTC. As protein: CASSALRDISYEQYF.

The chain carries TRBV27 and TRBJ1-4; D gene ambiguous. The CDR3 sequence is 13 residues long. The V gene's germline CDR1 is MNHEY and CDR2 SMNVEV (reference sequence). Trimming took off 6 bases at V and 5 bases at J, with 10 bases between the two ends. The CDR3 region is CASSLITNEKLFF. For the CDR3, the DNA is TGTGCCAGCAGCCTCATTACAAATGAAAAACTGTTTTTT.

The CDR3 DNA reads as TGTGCCAGCAGCCCCGGGGCGGGGGGGCCATACGAGCAGTACTTC. As protein: CASSPGAGGPYEQYF. This chain uses TRBV5-4 with TRBJ2-7; 9 bases agree with TRBD2. CDR1 and CDR2 (germline): SGHNT, YYREEE (reference sequence). CDR3 length equals 15 residues. Losses at the gene ends were 4 bases for V and 4 bases for J; bases not matched to a gene: 9.

This clone has more than one count but fewer than ten. The chain employs TRBV19 and TRBJ1-5; unclear D gene. CDR1 LNHDA and CDR2 SQIVND come from the germline V gene (reference sequence). The length of the CDR3 is 13 residues. The V and J ends lost 3 bases and 6 bases respectively, with 9 bases between them. The CDR3 spells CASSIGISQPQHF. As DNA, the CDR3 is TGTGCCAGTAGTATCGGGATTTCTCAGCCCCAGCATTTT.

There are a few counts of this clone. V usage is TRBV19 and J usage is TRBJ2-2; D is perhaps TRBD2 (5 bases). This CDR3 has 14 residues. With 5 bases removed from V and 4 bases from J, the gap between germline ends came to 11 bases. Germline CDR1 reads LNHDA; CDR2 reads SQIVND (reference sequence). CDR3 sequence reads: CASSDGVSTGELFF. CDR3 DNA sequence: TGTGCCAGTAGTGACGGGGTATCCACCGGGGAGCTGTTTTTT.

The genes are TRBV18 and TRBJ2-4; D might be TRBD2 (6 bases). Trimming took 1 base from V and 5 from J, leaving 9 bases between them. The CDR3 covers 14 residues. Germline CDR1 KGHSH, CDR2 LQKENI. The chain's CDR3 is CASSPRGGENIQYF. As DNA, the CDR3 is TGTGCCAGCTCACCACGGGGCGGGGAAAACATTCAGTACTTC.